What follows describes a single T cell receptor beta chain. As yet, its antigen is unknown. The source of the sample is a study of T cells after posttransplantation cyclophosphamide. Findings and limits, study-wide: After PTCy, TRB diversity resembled that of CNI/methotrexate controls. TRB overlap between skin or GI tissue T cells and blood was limited. Later blood repertoires were often dominated by clones from the donor CD8+ memory compartment.

The table came from immunoSEQ multiplex PCR; TCRdb's copy has only in-frame clones and leaves some out. Of approximately 10,000 clones in the sample, more than 80% were seen once. CDR3 size: 15 residues. Unmatched junction bases numbered 3, after V lost 0 bases and J lost 2 bases. Germline CDR1 reads SGHRS; CDR2 reads YFSETQ. Controls had myeloablative marrow grafts with methotrexate and calcineurin inhibitor, sampled at 1 year. The sample was PBMCs, taken about 450 days after allogeneic stem cell transplant with calcineurin inhibitor and methotrexate. The sequence derives from a male patient aged 45 to 59 who received an allogeneic stem cell transplant from an unrelated donor, was CMV-positive, and had chronic GVHD only. Some T cells may originate from the graft donor. This chain uses TRBV5-1 with TRBJ2-3; 7 bases align to TRBD1. The CDR3 loop is CASSLARGPTDTQYF. CDR3 coding DNA: TGCGCCAGCAGCTTGGCAAGGGGGCCCACAGATACGCAGTATTTT. The variable domain in full, completed from reference TRBV5-1 and TRBJ2-3, reads KAGVTQTPRYLIKTRGQQVTLSCSPISGHRSVSWYQQTPGQGLQFLFEYFSETQRNKGNFPGRFSGRQFSNSRSEMNVSTLELGDSALYLCASSLARGPTDTQYFGPGTRLTVL.